This T cell receptor (beta chain) is from a study of CXCR3-negative and CXCR3-positive naive CD8 T cells (dated by TCRdb to between 2017 and 2020). General notes on the study: In total, some 150 million TRB reads were obtained, corresponding to roughly 1.5 +/- 0.3 million reads per library. The diversity and physicochemical repertoire analyses included around 10 donors pooled from two independent experiments. Naive subsets from a handful of donors and memory cells from 3 donors were included in the TRBV-TRBJ cluster analysis.

In regard to this clonotype: This receptor's antigen is unknown.

Summary of the overall study and its limitations: CXCR3 expression partially decreased after cryopreservation, so most assays used freshly isolated PBMCs. Because surface CD5, which is linked to self-reactivity in mice, was comparable between the naive subsets, TCR interaction strength was also inferred from TRB CDR3 physicochemical properties. Both naive subsets had comparably high repertoire diversity, while memory CD8+ T cells had much lower repertoire diversity. TRB CDR3s from CXCR3-positive naive cells showed higher hydrophobicity (lower Kidera factor 4), lower energy, and higher strength and volume indices than CXCR3-negative naive cells. Similar TRBV-TRBJ usage was shown by naive CXCR3-negative and CXCR3-positive cells from the same donor, whereas distinct patterns were shown by memory cells.

The instrument was a NextSeq 550. The Human TCR Profiling Kit (MiLaboratory) was used to make UMI-labeled 5' RACE TRB cDNA libraries. The full amount of extracted RNA was used for cDNA synthesis, and the full amount of resulting cDNA was used for PCR amplification. The libraries were made side by side, with each library going through the same number of PCR cycles. Per the source publication's procedure: With a minimum of two reads required per UMI, MIGEC and MiXCR pulled out about 52,000 +/- 9,100 unique UMI-labeled TRB cDNA molecules from each library. On average, roughly 40,000 +/- 10,000 functional in-frame TRB CDR3 nucleotide clonotypes lacking stop codons were found per library. After downsampling to 5000 UMI-labeled TRB molecules per sample, diversity metrics such as normalized Shannon-Wiener and Chao1 were calculated in VDJtools. Clonotype-size-weighted physicochemical properties of the central five CDR3 residues (interaction energy, strength, volume and Kidera factor 4) were computed in VDJtools. Based on TCRdb reprocessing of the reads, there is one entry per CDR3 protein sequence, and DNA is missing. Clone size and V and J calls follow TCRdb, not the original study. The sample has over 150,000 distinct CDR3 sequences on record. The top ten clones comprise 0.45% to 0.55% of the sample.

The CDR3, cysteine through phenylalanine, is 13 amino acids long. DNA for this receptor is not on file. Per the germline V gene, SGHTA is the CDR1 and FQGTGA is the CDR2. Each CD8+ T cell subset was flow-sorted in triplicate, with roughly 330,000 cells per subset placed directly into RLT lysis buffer. To exclude memory contaminants, naive CD8+ T cells were stringently defined as CD45RO-CCR7+CD27+CD95-. Using standard density gradient centrifugation, peripheral blood mononuclear cells were isolated from buffy coats. Naive CXCR3-negative and CXCR3-positive CD8+ T cells were flow-sorted using a FACSAria III. Total RNA was extracted from sorted cells with an RNeasy Mini Kit.

The chain is assembled from TRBV7-3 and TRBJ2-7. This TCR was sampled from a human donor in good health. Some clones in this sample may be carry-over from other donors' samples. What was sequenced was naive CXCR3+ CD8+ T cells from blood. In light of the paper, this sample's cell subset or site label describes: CD45RO-CCR7+CD27+CD95- naive CD8+ T cells expressing CXCR3 (TNR3+). The CDR3 is CASSLNTAYEQYF.